Shown below are 13 T cell receptor beta chains from a single sample sequenced in a study of identical twins' blood T cells. TCRdb re-called the 5' RACE reads with MiXCR, one entry per CDR3 protein. Counted here are fewer than 450,000 distinct CDR3 sequences, over 25% occurring once; the ten biggest clones make up about 6%. Sequenced: PBMCs. The receptors stem from a woman between 18 and 55 years old in good health.

This chain's CDR3 is CASSYGQGDYGYTF. CDR3 bases: TGTGCCAGCAGTTACGGACAGGGGGATTATGGCTACACCTTC. J is TRBJ1-2 and V is TRBV6-5; 10 nucleotides match TRBD1. J lost 5 bases, V lost 2 bases, and 2 bases had no gene match. This CDR3 has 14 amino acids. Germline V CDR1 and CDR2: MNHEY, SVGAGI.

Many counts were recorded for this clonotype. CDR3 region: CSVGSIADTQYF. The CDR3 region has the DNA TGCAGCGTTGGGAGTATCGCAGATACGCAGTATTTT. The genes are TRBV29-1 and TRBJ2-3; no clear D gene. CDR3 length: 12 amino acids. CDR1 and CDR2 from the germline V gene are SQVTM and ANQGSEA. Deletions cut 4 bases from V and 4 bases from J, with 9 bases between.

In its sample, this clonotype was seen a few times. This rearrangement joins TRBV2 to TRBJ1-6, with D possibly TRBD1 on 5 matching bases. With 3 bases removed from V and 6 bases from J, the gap between germline ends came to 15 bases. The length of the CDR3 is 16 residues. Germline-derived CDR1 and CDR2 are SNHLY and FYNNEI. This CDR3 reads CASSEVGQGFNSPLHF. The CDR3 coding sequence is TGTGCCAGCAGTGAGGTGGGCCAGGGATTTAATTCACCCCTCCACTTT. Full variable domain (missing parts from reference TRBV2 and TRBJ1-6): EPEVTQTPSHQVTQMGQEVILRCVPISNHLYFYWYRQILGQKVEFLVSFYNNEISEKSEIFDDQFSVERPDGSNFTLKIRSTKLEDSAMYFCASSEVGQGFNSPLHFGNGTRLTVT.

The chain couples TRBV7-9 to TRBJ1-4; D not resolved. Trimming stripped 5 bases from V and 8 bases from J, with 6 bases between. Germline lookup yields CDR1 SEHNR and CDR2 FQNEAQ (reference sequence). This CDR3 contains 11 residues. The CDR3 nucleotides read TGTGCCAGCAGCACCAGCGAAAAACTGTTTTTT. Encoded protein: CASSTSEKLFF. Drawing the rest from reference TRBV7-9 and TRBJ1-4, the complete variable domain is DTGVSQNPRHKITKRGQNVTFRCDPISEHNRLYWYRQTLGQGPEFLTYFQNEAQLEKSRLLSDRFSAERPKGSFSTLEIQRTEQGDSAMYLCASSTSEKLFFGSGTQLSVL.

The table lists this clonotype with a few counts. The genes are TRBV5-1 and TRBJ2-5; D is uncertain. Germline V gives CDR1 SGHRS, CDR2 YFSETQ. Trimming pared 4 bases from V and 3 bases from J, leaving 10 bases between. The CDR3 is 13 residues long. CDR3 amino acids: CASSLGPEETQYF. The CDR3, as DNA: TGCGCCAGCAGCCTAGGACCTGAAGAGACCCAGTACTTC.

The rearrangement joins TRBV7-9 to TRBJ1-3, with D perhaps matching TRBD1 (5 bases). CDR3 length: 16 residues. V lost 3 bases and J 3 bases, leaving 15 bases between the germline ends. The germline V gene encodes CDR1 SEHNR and CDR2 FQNEAQ (reference sequence). The CDR3 sequence: CASSLGQGGVGNTIYF. The CDR3 bases are TGTGCCAGCAGCTTGGGGCAGGGAGGCGTTGGAAACACCATATATTTT.

This clonotype was seen a handful of times. This chain uses TRBV18 with TRBJ1-1; D not resolved. CDR1 and CDR2 from the germline V gene are KGHSH and LQKENI. Trimming cost V 2 bases and J 6 bases, with 13 bases left between them. CDR3 size: 14 residues. CDR3 region: CASSPSEGLAEAFF. The DNA of the CDR3 is TGTGCCAGCTCACCATCGGAGGGCCTGGCTGAAGCTTTCTTT.

This clonotype was found a few times. The V call is TRBV11-2, the J call TRBJ1-3; D uncertain. CDR1 is SGHAT and CDR2 is FQNNGV in the germline V gene. CDR3 size: 16 residues. Trimming took off 3 bases at V and 0 bases at J, with 12 bases between the two ends. CDR3: CASSFSPKSSGNTIYF. The CDR3 nucleotides read TGTGCCAGCAGCTTTTCCCCCAAGAGCTCTGGAAACACCATATATTTT.

This clonotype was seen more than once but under ten times. V usage is TRBV29-1 and J usage is TRBJ2-7; possible D gene TRBD2, 5 bases. This CDR3 contains 14 residues. With 7 bases removed from V and 5 bases from J, the gap between germline ends came to 21 bases. Germline V CDR1 and CDR2: SQVTM, ANQGSEA. CDR3 nucleotide sequence: TGCAGCGGAGCATATGGAAACGACTACCACGAGCAGTACTTC. It encodes CSGAYGNDYHEQYF.

This chain links TRBV12-3 or TRBV12-4 with TRBJ1-5, with D perhaps matching TRBD1 (6 bases). The CDR3 length is 14 residues. Deletions cut 6 bases from V and 0 bases from J, with 9 bases between. CDR3 in amino acids: CASRIQGSNQPQHF. The CDR3 DNA reads as TGTGCCAGCAGGATACAGGGTAGCAATCAGCCCCAGCATTTT.

This clonotype was found a few times. The rearrangement joins TRBV2 to TRBJ1-4; D is undetermined. CDR1 is SNHLY and CDR2 is FYNNEI in the germline V gene. The CDR3 runs to 13 residues. The V and J ends lost 10 bases and 1 base respectively, with 10 bases between them. As DNA, the CDR3 is TGTGCCACCTTAGGACTAACTAATGAAAAACTGTTTTTT. Protein product: CATLGLTNEKLFF.

This clonotype came up a few times. This CDR3 is CASRGFGTNEKLFF. The DNA for the CDR3 is TGTGCCAGCAGGGGGTTCGGGACTAATGAAAAACTGTTTTTT. V usage is TRBV12-3 or TRBV12-4 and J usage is TRBJ1-4; D remains ambiguous. V gave up 6 bases and J gave up 2 bases, with 10 bases separating them. The CDR3 loop spans 14 amino acids.

The table lists this clonotype with a few counts. V gene TRBV6-6 combines with J gene TRBJ1-2; no definite D call. This CDR3 contains 15 residues. Germline V gene lookup returns CDR1 MNHNY and CDR2 SVGAGI (reference sequence). V was trimmed by 2 bases and J by 5 bases, leaving 15 bases between them. CDR3: CASSYRTEVGYGYTF. In nucleotides, the CDR3 is TGTGCCAGCAGTTACAGGACGGAGGTGGGGTATGGCTACACCTTC.